What follows are 6 T cell receptor beta chains derived from one specimen sequenced in a study of a mutant IDH1 vaccine in newly diagnosed glioma. Sample time point: week 35, safety follow-up. Vaccination used 300 ug of mutant IDH1 20-mer peptide per dose, with topical imiquimod. Using immunoSEQ multiplex PCR, the repertoire was profiled, and TCRdb retains in-frame clones only, with some absent. The sample has around 50,000 clones; around 89% are singletons. No cognate antigen is known for these TCRs. The sequenced sample was PBMCs, obtained from a glioma patient whose treatment included an IDH1 peptide vaccine. The origin of the receptors is a woman aged 40 to 50 with glioma.

The chain employs TRBV6-6 and TRBJ1-1; a possible D gene is TRBD1 (5 bases). Trimming stripped 5 bases from V and 4 bases from J, with 17 bases between. The germline gives CDR1 MNHNY, CDR2 SVGAGI (reference sequence). This CDR3 spans 15 amino acids. The DNA of the CDR3 is TGTGCCAGCAGTGACCCCGGCAGGGAGGTCACTGAAGCTTTCTTT. It yields the protein CASSDPGREVTEAFF.

V is TRBV6-5 and J is TRBJ1-3, with D perhaps TRBD1 (6 bases). Trimming took off 0 bases at V and 4 bases at J, with 13 bases between the two ends. The germline CDR1 and CDR2 sequences are MNHEY and SVGAGI. CDR3 length: 16 amino acids. CDR3 nucleotides: TGTGCCAGCAGTTACTCGGGAACAGGGACCGGAAACACCATATATTTT. This gives the protein CASSYSGTGTGNTIYF.

This sequence joins TRBV27 and TRBJ2-7; TRBD2 agrees at 9 bases. V was clipped by 2 bases and J by 5 bases; unmatched bases: 10. The CDR3 is 16 residues long. The V gene's germline CDR1 is MNHEY and CDR2 SMNVEV (reference sequence). The CDR3 DNA sequence: TGTGCCAGCAGTTTAGCGGGGGGGCTTGGGATCCACGAGCAGTACTTC. Protein: CASSLAGGLGIHEQYF.

As regards this clone: This specimen includes other DNA sequences encoding the same CDR3. The rearrangement joins TRBV7-2 to TRBJ2-5; TRBD2 might be the D (7 bases). In germline, CDR1 is SGHTA, CDR2 FQGNSA. The CDR3 is made up of 14 amino acids. Trimming shortened V by 1 base and J by 5 bases, and 11 bases separated the two germline ends. Here the CDR3 DNA reads TGTGCCAGCAGCTTAGGGGGGGGCCGGGAGACCCAGTACTTC. It yields the protein CASSLGGGRETQYF.

In this sample, this clone turned up once. The V gene is TRBV4-2, the J gene TRBJ2-5; 7 bases align to TRBD2. Germline lookup yields CDR1 LGHNA and CDR2 YNFKEQ. The CDR3 extends over 17 amino acids. V lost 1 base and J lost 5; bases outside the gene matches: 13. The CDR3 region has the DNA TGTGCCAGCAGCCAAGGTGGGGGGAGGGCCCAAGGTGAGACCCAGTACTTC. This translates into CASSQGGGRAQGETQYF.

V usage is TRBV2 and J usage is TRBJ2-7; tentatively, D is TRBD1 (5 bases). The CDR3 sequence is 13 residues long. Germline assignment: CDR1 SNHLY and CDR2 FYNNEI. The V end was cut by 2 bases, the J end by 4 bases, with 9 bases between. The DNA for the CDR3 is TGTGCCAGCAGTGAAATCCCAGGGTACGAGCAGTACTTC. Amino acids: CASSEIPGYEQYF.